Below, 25 T cell receptor beta chains from the same sample are listed, as sequenced in a study of T cells after yellow fever vaccination. TCRdb re-called the 5' RACE reads through MiXCR, storing one row per CDR3 protein. The repertoire holds 300,000 to 400,000 distinct CDR3 sequences, with around 8.1% as singletons. This specimen consisted of PBMCs, obtained about 41 days after the first yellow fever vaccination. The receptor source for this set is a young man who received the YFV17D yellow fever vaccine.

This clonotype was seen only a few times. V and J are TRBV11-2 and TRBJ2-2; the match to TRBD2 covers 13 bases. The J segment lost 2 bases and the V segment lost 2 bases, leaving 5 bases of the junction unmatched. CDR3 size: 18 residues. Germline V gives CDR1 SGHAT, CDR2 FQNNGV. The CDR3 nucleotides read TGTGCCAGCAGCTTATACGGACTAGCGGGGGCCAACACCGGGGAGCTGTTTTTT. As protein: CASSLYGLAGANTGELFF. Complete variable domain (other parts from reference TRBV11-2 and TRBJ2-2): EAGVAQSPRYKIIEKRQSVAFWCNPISGHATLYWYQQILGQGPKLLIQFQNNGVVDDSQLPKDRFSAERLKGVDSTLKIQPAKLEDSAVYLCASSLYGLAGANTGELFFGEGSRLTVL.

This clonotype was seen ten or more times. The chain carries TRBV5-1 and TRBJ2-4; the D gene is possibly TRBD1 (7 bases). Germline V gene data show CDR1 as SGHRS and CDR2 as YFSETQ. The V gene lost 3 bases and the J gene lost 9 bases, with 22 bases spanning the gap. The CDR3 has 16 amino acids. The CDR3 here is CASSSTSGQAGSIQYF. CDR3 DNA sequence: TGCGCCAGCAGCTCCACCTCCGGACAGGCCGGGAGCATTCAGTACTTC.

This clonotype was detected only a few times. The chain links TRBV7-3 to TRBJ2-1, with 8 nucleotides matching TRBD2. The V gene's germline CDR1 is SGHTA and CDR2 FQGTGA. The length of the CDR3 is 13 residues. The junction had 3 bases not matched to a gene; V was cut back by 5 bases and J by 6 bases. CDR3 sequence reads: CASSLGLGNEQFF. Here the CDR3 DNA reads TGTGCCAGCAGCCTGGGACTAGGCAATGAGCAGTTCTTC.

The V and J genes are TRBV20-1 and TRBJ2-3; D ambiguous. Germline V gene data show CDR1 as DFQATT and CDR2 as SNEGSKA (reference sequence). Trimming removed 0 bases at V and 2 bases at J, with 12 bases between. The CDR3 loop spans 15 amino acids. The CDR3 DNA is TGCAGTGCTAGAGACGCCCAAACCCTCACAGATACGCAGTATTTT. Protein: CSARDAQTLTDTQYF.

This clonotype was counted only a few times. The V and J genes are TRBV11-2 and TRBJ2-7; TRBD2 aligns across 7 bases. V was clipped by 2 bases and J by 2 bases; unmatched bases: 6. The V gene's germline CDR1 is SGHAT and CDR2 FQNNGV. There are 15 residues in the CDR3. CDR3 protein: CASSLRAGSPYEQYF. As DNA, the CDR3 is TGTGCCAGCAGCTTAAGAGCGGGGAGTCCCTACGAGCAGTACTTC.

Only a few counts were recorded for this clonotype. The chain has TRBV6-2 or TRBV6-3 and TRBJ1-5, with D tentatively TRBD1 (6 bases). Trimming removed 5 bases at V and 3 bases at J, with 17 bases between. This CDR3 contains 16 residues. The germline V gene has CDR1 MNHEY and CDR2 SVGEGT. This CDR3 is CASSDVTGTLNQPQHF. As DNA, the CDR3 is TGTGCCAGCAGTGACGTTACAGGGACCCTCAATCAGCCCCAGCATTTT.

To note about this clonotype: The limits of the CDR3 on the DNA are not certain, so only TCRdb's listed CDR3 is given. The V and J genes are TRBV12-3 or TRBV12-4 and TRBJ2-3; TRBD2 was called by the table and not checked on the DNA. With termini counted, the CDR3 has 16 amino acids. The CDR3: CASSFGEGSLTDTQYF.

The rearrangement uses TRBV4-3 and TRBJ2-1; D might be TRBD1 or TRBD2, each matching 6 bases. Germline values: CDR1 LGHNA, CDR2 YSLEER. The CDR3 consists of 16 residues. Trimming removed 0 bases from V and 5 bases from J, with 14 bases in between. Here the CDR3 reads CASSQDWGALDNEQFF. The CDR3 DNA reads as TGCGCCAGCAGCCAAGACTGGGGGGCGCTGGACAATGAGCAGTTCTTC.

The sample holds many counts of this clonotype. The chain is built from TRBV27 and TRBJ2-4, with 7 bases aligning to TRBD1. V lost 3 bases and J lost 5; bases outside the gene matches: 1. There are 13 residues in the CDR3. Germline V gene lookup returns CDR1 MNHEY and CDR2 SMNVEV (reference sequence). The CDR3 is CASSFDRENIQYF. In DNA, the CDR3 is TGTGCCAGCAGTTTCGACAGGGAAAACATTCAGTACTTC.

This clonotype was counted ten times or more. This chain links TRBV5-1 with TRBJ2-2, with D hard to call. The CDR3 runs to 16 residues. V dropped 0 bases and J dropped 2 bases, with 11 bases sitting between them. Germline V lookup: CDR1 SGHRS, CDR2 YFSETQ. The CDR3 bases are TGCGCCAGCAGCTTGGTGGTAGGAACCAACACCGGGGAGCTGTTTTTT. This codes for CASSLVVGTNTGELFF.

This clonotype was counted a few times. The chain uses TRBV29-1 and TRBJ1-2; a possible D gene is TRBD1 (5 bases). The CDR3 is 14 residues long. In germline, CDR1 is SQVTM, CDR2 ANQGSEA. V was clipped by 6 bases and J by 5 bases, with 19 bases between them. The CDR3 DNA follows: TGCAGCGTGGGACGGGGTAGTGTGGGGTATGGCTACACCTTC. This encodes CSVGRGSVGYGYTF.

There are a few counts of this clonotype. V and J are TRBV20-1 and TRBJ1-2, with D perhaps matching TRBD1 (5 bases). The germline CDR1 and CDR2 sequences are DFQATT and SNEGSKA (reference sequence). CDR3 length: 17 residues. V was trimmed by 3 bases and J by 4 bases, leaving 24 bases between them. CDR3 nucleotides: TGCAGTGCTAGCTACGAATCCGGGACGTTCAGGACCTATGGCTACACCTTC. This gives the protein CSASYESGTFRTYGYTF.

The genes are TRBV6-5 and TRBJ2-2, with 9 bases fitting TRBD1. The junction had 6 bases not matched to a gene; V was cut back by 2 bases and J by 5 bases. The CDR3 has 16 amino acids. Germline CDR1 MNHEY, CDR2 SVGAGI. CDR3 sequence (DNA): TGTGCCAGCAGTTACAAAGCGACAGGGGGAACCGGGGAGCTGTTTTTT. Protein: CASSYKATGGTGELFF.

Only a few counts were recorded for this clonotype. The chain recombines TRBV3-1 with TRBJ2-7, with D maybe TRBD2 (5 bases). V was cut by 3 bases and J by 2 bases, with 14 bases left in between. CDR3 length equals 15 residues. From germline, CDR1 is LGHDT and CDR2 YNNKEL (reference sequence). CDR3 DNA: TGTGCCAGCAGCCAGGCGGCGGGCGTCCCCTACGAGCAGTACTTC. Translating gives CASSQAAGVPYEQYF.

This chain links TRBV7-4 with TRBJ2-7; D may match TRBD1 or TRBD2 (5 bases each). The ends were cut back, 5 bases at V and 4 bases at J, with 18 bases in the middle. The CDR3 is 15 amino acids. The germline CDR1 and CDR2 sequences are SGHVT and SQSDAQ. CDR3 DNA: TGTGCCAGCAGCCTGTCCGTCAGGGACGTTTACGAGCAGTACGTC. This translates into CASSLSVRDVYEQYV.

This clonotype was found a few times. The J gene is TRBJ1-6, the V gene TRBV11-2, with unresolved D. The germline CDR1 and CDR2 sequences are SGHAT and FQNNGV. CDR3 length equals 13 residues. Trimming cost V 7 bases and J 6 bases, with 10 bases left between them. CDR3 region: CASISAPNSPLHF. The CDR3 bases are TGTGCCAGCATTTCGGCTCCTAATTCACCCCTCCACTTT.

This rearrangement joins TRBV9 to TRBJ1-1, with D possibly being TRBD1 (5 bases). The V end lost 4 bases, the J end lost 0 bases, and 13 bases lay between the germline ends. Germline V gives CDR1 SGDLS, CDR2 YYNGEE. This CDR3 is built from 15 residues. CDR3 sequence reads: CASSPAGGLNTEAFF. CDR3 in DNA: TGTGCCAGCAGCCCGGCGGGGGGATTGAACACTGAAGCTTTCTTT. The full variable domain, its missing parts supplied by reference TRBV9 and TRBJ1-1, is DSGVTQTPKHLITATGQRVTLRCSPRSGDLSVYWYQQSLDQGLQFLIQYYNGEERAKGNILERFSAQQFPDLHSELNLSSLELGDSALYFCASSPAGGLNTEAFFGQGTRLTVV.

There are many counts of this clonotype. The genes are TRBV7-2 and TRBJ2-3; D is possibly TRBD1 or TRBD2 (6 bases each). The CDR3 totals 16 residues. Germline values: CDR1 SGHTA, CDR2 FQGNSA. Trimming pared 1 base from V and 6 bases from J, leaving 17 bases between. The CDR3 here is CASSLVRALGGDTQYF. In DNA form, the CDR3 reads TGTGCCAGCAGCTTAGTAAGGGCGCTAGGGGGGGATACGCAGTATTTT.

The chain carries TRBV6-5 and TRBJ2-7, with no clear D. The V and J ends lost 10 bases and 5 bases respectively, with 12 bases between them. Germline CDR1 and CDR2: MNHEY and SVGAGI. This CDR3 comprises 11 residues. The CDR3 loop is CATRKRHEQYV. The DNA of the CDR3 is TGTGCCACAAGGAAGCGTCACGAGCAGTACGTC.

The V gene is TRBV29-1, the J gene TRBJ1-2, with D possibly matching TRBD1 (5 bases). With 1 base removed from V and 4 bases from J, the gap between germline ends came to 10 bases. Germline CDR1 is SQVTM and CDR2 is ANQGSEA. CDR3 length: 13 residues. The CDR3 sequence: CSVEGEGTYGYTF. In DNA form, the CDR3 reads TGCAGCGTTGAAGGTGAGGGGACCTATGGCTACACCTTC.

J is TRBJ2-1 and V is TRBV15, with D uncertain. Germline values: CDR1 LNHNV, CDR2 YYDKDF (reference sequence). Trimming shortened V by 4 bases and J by 4 bases, and 8 bases separated the two germline ends. The length of the CDR3 is 13 residues. In DNA, the CDR3 is TGTGCCACCAGCAATACGCGGTACAATGAGCAGTTCTTC. It codes for CATSNTRYNEQFF.

In this sample, this clonotype turned up a few times. The chain employs TRBV12-3 or TRBV12-4 and TRBJ2-7, with D perhaps matching TRBD2 (7 bases). Trimming took 6 bases from V and 2 from J, leaving 14 bases between them. The CDR3 runs 14 residues. CDR3 region: CASSPGGRAYEQYF. The DNA of the CDR3 is TGTGCCAGCAGCCCCGGGGGGCGCGCCTACGAGCAGTACTTC.

This chain connects TRBV7-2 to TRBJ2-1; 12 positions agree with TRBD2. Germline V gives CDR1 SGHTA, CDR2 FQGNSA. The CDR3 has 15 amino acids. J lost 8 bases, V lost 5 bases, and 7 bases had no gene match. DNA for the CDR3: TGTGCCAGCAGCCCAACTAGCGGGGGGCCCGATGAGCAGTTCTTC. Translating gives CASSPTSGGPDEQFF. Full variable domain (missing parts from reference TRBV7-2 and TRBJ2-1): GAGVSQSPSNKVTEKGKDVELRCDPISGHTALYWYRQSLGQGLEFLIYFQGNSAPDKSGLPSDRFSAERTGGSVSTLTIQRTQQEDSAVYLCASSPTSGGPDEQFFGPGTRLTVL.

The table lists this clonotype with a few counts. The junction does not match germline at one end; this may be a read error. The chain couples TRBV29-1 to TRBJ2-4; possible D gene TRBD2, 5 bases. Per the germline V gene, CDR1 is SQVTM and CDR2 is ANQGSEA. This CDR3 has 13 amino acids. The DNA for the CDR3 is TGCAGCGTTGCAGAGGGTACCAACAACATTCAGTACTTC. Its protein product is CSVAEGTNNIQYF.

This clonotype has only a few counts. This sequence joins TRBV7-2 and TRBJ2-3; D is possibly TRBD1 (5 bases). Germline assignment: CDR1 SGHTA and CDR2 FQGNSA. The CDR3 loop spans 16 amino acids. V was shortened by 5 bases and J by 0 bases, with 15 bases between the two germline ends. DNA for the CDR3: TGTGCCAGCAGCGTCGCAGGGCTTGGAAGCACAGATACGCAGTATTTT. Its translation is CASSVAGLGSTDTQYF.